This T cell receptor beta chain appears in the sequencing data of a study of blood T cell repertoires in COVID-19. This table comes from immunoSEQ multiplex PCR, and its TCRdb copy is limited to in-frame clones, with some not included. The repertoire has 400,000 to 450,000 clones, around 89% of them found once; the top ten carry around an eighth. V lost 2 bases to trimming and J lost 4 bases, with 17 bases between them. This CDR3 has 17 residues. Germline V CDR1 and CDR2: SGHTA, FQGTGA. The sequenced sample consisted of peripheral blood. The rearrangement joins TRBV7-3 to TRBJ2-2, with D tentatively TRBD1 (6 bases). The source is a woman aged 45-65 years with COVID-19, enrolled during active disease. DNA for the CDR3: TGTGCCAGCAGCTTATACCCCGTGGGGGCGGGCACCGGGGAGCTGTTTTTT. This gives the protein CASSLYPVGAGTGELFF.